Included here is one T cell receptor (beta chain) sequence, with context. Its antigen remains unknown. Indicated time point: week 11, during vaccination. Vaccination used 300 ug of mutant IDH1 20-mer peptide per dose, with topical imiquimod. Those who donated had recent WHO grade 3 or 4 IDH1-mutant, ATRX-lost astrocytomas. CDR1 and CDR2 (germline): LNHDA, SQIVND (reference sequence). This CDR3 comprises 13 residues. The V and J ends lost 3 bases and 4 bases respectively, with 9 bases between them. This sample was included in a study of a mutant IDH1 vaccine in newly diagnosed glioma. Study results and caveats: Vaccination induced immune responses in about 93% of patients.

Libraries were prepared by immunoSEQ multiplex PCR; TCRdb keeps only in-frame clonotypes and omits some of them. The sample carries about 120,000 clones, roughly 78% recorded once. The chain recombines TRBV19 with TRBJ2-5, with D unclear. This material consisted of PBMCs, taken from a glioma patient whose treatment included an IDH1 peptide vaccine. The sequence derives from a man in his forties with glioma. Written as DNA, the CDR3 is TGTGCCAGTAGTATTGGGCGCGGAGAGACCCAGTACTTC. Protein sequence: CASSIGRGETQYF.